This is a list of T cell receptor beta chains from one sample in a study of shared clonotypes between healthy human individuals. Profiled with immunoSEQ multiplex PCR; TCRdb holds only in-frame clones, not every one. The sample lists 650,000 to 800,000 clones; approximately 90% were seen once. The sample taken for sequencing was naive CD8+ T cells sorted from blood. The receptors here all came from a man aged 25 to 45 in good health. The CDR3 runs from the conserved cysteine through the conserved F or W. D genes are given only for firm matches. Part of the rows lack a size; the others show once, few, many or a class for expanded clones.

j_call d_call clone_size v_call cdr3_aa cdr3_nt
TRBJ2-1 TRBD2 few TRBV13 CASSLGLADYNEQFF TGTGCCAGCAGCTTGGGACTAGCGGATTACAATGAGCAGTTCTTC
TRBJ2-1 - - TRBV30 CAWDSGHGSYNEQFF TGTGCGTGGGACTCTGGGCATGGCTCCTACAATGAGCAGTTCTTC
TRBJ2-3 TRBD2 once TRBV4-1 CASSAGGLAGEDLTDTQYF TGCGCCAGCAGTGCGGGGGGACTAGCGGGAGAGGACCTCACAGATACGCAGTATTTT
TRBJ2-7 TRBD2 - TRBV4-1 CASSPRAGGPYEQYF TGCGCCAGCAGCCCACGAGCGGGAGGGCCCTACGAGCAGTACTTC
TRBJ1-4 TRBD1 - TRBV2 CASTSRDRVDEKLFF TGTGCCAGCACATCGCGGGACAGAGTTGACGAAAAACTGTTTTTT
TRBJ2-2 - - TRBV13 CASSLAGYGELFF TGTGCCAGCAGCTTAGCGGGTTACGGGGAGCTGTTTTTT
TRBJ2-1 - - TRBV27 CASSSSQGYNEQFF TGTGCCAGCAGTTCCTCACAGGGATACAATGAGCAGTTCTTC
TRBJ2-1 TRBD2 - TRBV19 CASSTSYHSTSVDNEQFF TGTGCCAGTAGTACCTCTTACCACTCGACTAGCGTAGACAATGAGCAGTTCTTC
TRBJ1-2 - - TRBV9 CASSAREVDGYTF TGTGCCAGCAGCGCCCGAGAAGTGGATGGCTACACCTTC
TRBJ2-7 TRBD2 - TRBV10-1 CASSEGLAGGPSYEQYF TGCGCCAGCAGTGAGGGACTAGCGGGAGGGCCTAGCTACGAGCAGTACTTC
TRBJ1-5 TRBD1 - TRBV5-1 CASSIGQGDQPQHF TGCGCCAGCAGCATAGGACAGGGTGATCAGCCCCAGCATTTT
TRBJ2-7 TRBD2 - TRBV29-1 CSVYPLEAGGSYEQYF TGCAGCGTCTACCCGCTGGAGGCGGGAGGATCCTACGAGCAGTACTTC
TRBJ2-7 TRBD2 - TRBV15 CATSLGLAEYEQYF TGTGCCACCAGCCTGGGACTAGCGGAATACGAGCAGTACTTC
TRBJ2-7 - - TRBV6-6 CATQGSENYEQYF TGTGCCACCCAGGGGAGCGAGAACTACGAGCAGTACTTC
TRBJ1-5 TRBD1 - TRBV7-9 CASSLVEGGEDQPQHF TGTGCCAGCAGCTTAGTAGAAGGGGGCGAAGATCAGCCCCAGCATTTT
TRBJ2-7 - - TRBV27 CASRAAAGVYEQYF TGTGCCAGCAGGGCGGCGGCAGGGGTCTACGAGCAGTACTTC
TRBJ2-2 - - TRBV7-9 CASSSEVHFSRELFF TGTGCCAGCAGCTCCGAGGTTCACTTTTCGCGGGAGCTGTTTTTT
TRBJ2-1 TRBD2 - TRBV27 CASSLTSGAGDEQFF TGTGCCAGCTCCCTTACTAGCGGGGCGGGGGATGAGCAGTTCTTC
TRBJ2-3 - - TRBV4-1 CASSQDWGEVPTDTQYF TGCGCCAGCAGCCAAGACTGGGGTGAGGTACCCACAGATACGCAGTATTTT
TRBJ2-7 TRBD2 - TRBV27 CASSGGLAGSNEQYF TGTGCCAGCAGTGGGGGACTAGCGGGAAGCAACGAGCAGTACTTC
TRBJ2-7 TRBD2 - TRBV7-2 CASSLALAGGQIFYEQYF TGTGCCAGCAGCTTAGCACTAGCGGGAGGGCAAATTTTCTACGAGCAGTACTTC
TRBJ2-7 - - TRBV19 CASSQMSVSYEQYF TGTGCCAGTAGTCAAATGTCAGTCAGCTACGAGCAGTACTTC
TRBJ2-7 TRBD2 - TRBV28 CASRRTSGRDEQYF TGTGCCAGCAGACGGACTAGCGGGAGGGACGAGCAGTACTTC
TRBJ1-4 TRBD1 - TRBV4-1 CASSPIRTGPINEKLFF TGCGCCAGCAGCCCTATTAGGACAGGGCCGATAAATGAAAAACTGTTTTTT
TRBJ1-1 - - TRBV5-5 CASSDGTEYTEAFF TGTGCCAGCAGCGATGGGACGGAATACACTGAAGCTTTCTTT
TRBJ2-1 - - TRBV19 CASTLMGGLNEQFF TGTGCCAGTACCTTGATGGGAGGTTTAAATGAGCAGTTCTTC
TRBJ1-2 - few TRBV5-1 CASSRTAIYGYTF TGCGCCAGCAGCCGGACAGCGATCTATGGCTACACCTTC
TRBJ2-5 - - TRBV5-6 CASSLGDTRLQETQYF TGTGCCAGCAGCCTTGGGGACACACGTTTACAAGAGACCCAGTACTTC
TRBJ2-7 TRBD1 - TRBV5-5 CASSADRARYEQYF TGTGCCAGCAGCGCGGACAGGGCTAGGTACGAGCAGTACTTC
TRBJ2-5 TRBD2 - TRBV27 CASSLAGLAGETQYF TGTGCCAGCAGTTTGGCGGGACTAGCGGGAGAGACCCAGTACTTC
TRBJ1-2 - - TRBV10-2 CASSEGSIGGYTF TGCGCCAGCAGTGAGGGTTCTATAGGCGGCTACACCTTC
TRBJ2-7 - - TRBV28 CASSSAGTPSSYEQYF TGTGCCAGCAGCTCGGCCGGGACTCCGAGCTCCTACGAGCAGTACTTC
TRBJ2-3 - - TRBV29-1 CSVEGALSTDTQYF TGCAGCGTTGAAGGGGCTCTCAGCACAGATACGCAGTATTTT
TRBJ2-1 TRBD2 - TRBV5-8 CASSAGTSGSLVEQFF TGTGCCAGCAGCGCCGGGACTAGCGGGAGTTTGGTAGAGCAGTTCTTC
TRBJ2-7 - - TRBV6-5 CASSSETTGRYEQYF TGTGCCAGCAGCTCTGAAACGACAGGTCGCTACGAGCAGTACTTC
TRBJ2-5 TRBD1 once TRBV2 CASTEGTGGIQETQYF TGTGCCAGCACTGAGGGAACAGGGGGAATACAAGAGACCCAGTACTTC
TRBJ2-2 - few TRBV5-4 CASSPRTSGELFF TGTGCCAGCAGCCCCAGGACGTCCGGGGAGCTGTTTTTT